This TCR beta chain was obtained from a study of shared clonotypes between healthy human individuals. Study results and caveats: There were few donors, and this limited the genetic and exposure-history diversity represented. Large depth notwithstanding, sorted-subset sequencing proved incomplete by rarefaction.

Germline V gives CDR1 LNHDA, CDR2 SQIVND (reference sequence). This CDR3 is 15 amino acids long. Losses at the gene ends were 5 bases for V and 4 bases for J; bases not matched to a gene: 8. This clone appeared a few times. Antigen unknown. The method was immunoSEQ multiplex PCR; TCRdb's version includes in-frame clones alone and lacks a portion of them. The sample records about 2.4 million clones, 93% being singletons. This rearrangement joins TRBV19 to TRBJ1-2; 9 positions match TRBD1. The receptor was derived from a man between 18 and 35 years old in good health. Some clones in this sample may be carry-over from other donors' samples. Sequencing was carried out using naive CD4+ T cells from PBMCs. Specified subset: CD45RA+ positively selected. The CDR3 here is CASSFTGGGGYGYTF. Written as DNA, the CDR3 is TGTGCCAGTAGTTTTACAGGGGGCGGAGGCTATGGCTACACCTTC.